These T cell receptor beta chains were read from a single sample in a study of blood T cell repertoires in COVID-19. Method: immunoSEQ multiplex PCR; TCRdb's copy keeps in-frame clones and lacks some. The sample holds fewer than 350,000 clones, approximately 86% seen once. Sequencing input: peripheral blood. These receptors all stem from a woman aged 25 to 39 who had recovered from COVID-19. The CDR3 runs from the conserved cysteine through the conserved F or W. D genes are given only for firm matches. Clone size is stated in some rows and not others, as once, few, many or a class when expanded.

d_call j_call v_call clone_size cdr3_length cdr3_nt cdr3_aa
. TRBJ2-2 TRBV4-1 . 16 TGCGCCAGCAGCCAAGCGGGACTGGCGAACACCGGGGAGCTGTTTTTT CASSQAGLANTGELFF
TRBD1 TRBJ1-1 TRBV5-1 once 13 TGCGCCAGCAGCCCTACAGGGGGATCTGAAGCTTTCTTT CASSPTGGSEAFF
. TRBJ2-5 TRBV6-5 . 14 TGTGCCAGCACAAGAATAAGTACTCAAGAGACCCAGTACTTC CASTRISTQETQYF
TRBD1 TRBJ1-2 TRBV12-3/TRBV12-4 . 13 TGTGCCAGCAGCCTGACAGGGTTGGAGGGCTACACCTTC CASSLTGLEGYTF
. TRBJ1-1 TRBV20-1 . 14 TGCAGTGCTAGTTCGTCCAGGGCGGTCACTGAAGCTTTCTTT CSASSSRAVTEAFF
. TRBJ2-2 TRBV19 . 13 TGTGCCAGTAGTATCCTAGGAACCGGGGAGCTGTTTTTT CASSILGTGELFF
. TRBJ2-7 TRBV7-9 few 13 TGTGCCAGCACGAAGACTGAGACCTACGAGCAGTACTTC CASTKTETYEQYF
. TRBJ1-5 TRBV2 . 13 TGTGCCAGCAGGGGTGACAACGTACAGCCCCAGCATTTT CASRGDNVQPQHF
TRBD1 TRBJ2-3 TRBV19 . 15 TGTGCCAGTAGTCCCGGACAGGGAAGCACAGATACGCAGTATTTT CASSPGQGSTDTQYF
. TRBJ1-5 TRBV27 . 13 TGTGCCAGCAGTCTTTACAAGAATCAGCCCCAGCATTTT CASSLYKNQPQHF
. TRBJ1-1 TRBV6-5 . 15 TGTGCCAGCAGTCGGACGGAAAGGGGGAACACTGAAGCTTTCTTT CASSRTERGNTEAFF
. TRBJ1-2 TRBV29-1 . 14 TGCAGCGTTGAAGATGGGGAGGGTAACTATGGCTACACCTTC CSVEDGEGNYGYTF
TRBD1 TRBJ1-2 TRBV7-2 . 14 TGTGCCAGCAGCTTAGACAGGGGGCCTTATGGCTACACCTTC CASSLDRGPYGYTF
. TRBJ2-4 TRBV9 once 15 TGTGCCAGCAGCGCGAGAAGTAGCGTAGGGAACATTCAGTACTTC CASSARSSVGNIQYF